Shown below are 21 T cell receptor beta chains from a single sample sequenced in a study of cytomegalovirus exposure and HLA in healthy donors. Primers included in the PCR were 60 Vbeta and 13 Jbeta primers. Only in-frame clones appear in the TCRdb table, and some are missing; sequencing was by immunoSEQ multiplex PCR. The data contain more than 110,000 clones, roughly 75% of them singletons. Source material: PBMCs. All receptors come from a man younger than 45 in good health and CMV-seronegative.

V is TRBV30 and J is TRBJ2-5; the match to TRBD2 covers 8 bases. J was trimmed by 7 bases and V by 3 bases; bases with no gene match: 4. CDR1 and CDR2 (germline): GTSNPN, SVGIG (reference sequence). The CDR3 is 12 residues long. The CDR3 bases are TGTGCCTGGAGCACTAGCGGAGGGACCCAGTACTTC. This codes for CAWSTSGGTQYF.

The J gene is TRBJ2-5, the V gene TRBV7-9, with D perhaps TRBD2 (5 bases). The ends were cut back, 3 bases at V and 4 bases at J, with 12 bases in the middle. Germline CDR1 reads SEHNR; CDR2 reads FQNEAQ (reference sequence). This CDR3 spans 14 amino acids. CDR3 sequence: CASSFRSERETQYF. The CDR3 nucleotides read TGTGCCAGCAGCTTCCGTAGCGAGAGAGAGACCCAGTACTTC.

This rearrangement joins TRBV5-1 to TRBJ1-1, with 9 bases that match TRBD1. V lost 4 bases and J lost 3; bases outside the gene matches: 10. The germline V gene has CDR1 SGHRS and CDR2 YFSETQ. This CDR3 comprises 16 residues. For the CDR3, the DNA is TGCGCCAGCAGCCGATTGGAACAGGGGGCAGACACTGAAGCTTTCTTT. This sequence encodes CASSRLEQGADTEAFF.

The chain is built from TRBV5-1 and TRBJ1-1; D unclear. Germline V gene sequence: CDR1 SGHRS, CDR2 YFSETQ. V was clipped by 1 base and J by 3 bases, with 7 bases between them. This CDR3 is built from 13 residues. The CDR3 nucleotides are TGCGCCAGCAGCTTGATGAGGGACACTGAAGCTTTCTTT. Its protein product is CASSLMRDTEAFF.

J is TRBJ2-5 and V is TRBV28; 14 bases fit TRBD2. The germline gives CDR1 MDHEN, CDR2 SYDVKM. CDR3 length: 15 residues. J gave up 5 bases and V 2 bases, and 1 base lay outside the gene matches. CDR3 sequence reads: CASSLRLAGGETQYF. The CDR3 region has the DNA TGTGCCAGCAGTTTAAGACTAGCGGGAGGGGAGACCCAGTACTTC.

The CDR3 is CASGGQGADGYTF. DNA of the CDR3: TGTGCTAGTGGCGGACAGGGGGCGGATGGCTACACCTTC. The chain is built from TRBV12-5 and TRBJ1-2, with TRBD1 matching 11 bases. This CDR3 is 13 amino acids long. V shed 6 bases and J 6 bases; nucleotides not matched to a gene: 3. Germline CDR1 is LGHNT and CDR2 is FRNRAP.

The J gene is TRBJ2-1, the V gene TRBV5-1; D might be TRBD2 (6 bases). The V end was cut by 4 bases, the J end by 3 bases, with 17 bases between. The CDR3 covers 16 residues. Germline-derived CDR1 and CDR2 are SGHRS and YFSETQ. In DNA form, the CDR3 reads TGCGCCAGCAGCCAGCGGATTCTAGCGCGCTACAATGAGCAGTTCTTC. This translates into CASSQRILARYNEQFF.

CDR3 sequence (DNA): TGTGCCAGCAGTTCGGAGGGATCTAGCAATCAGCCCCAGCATTTT. Its translation: CASSSEGSSNQPQHF. This chain uses TRBV27 with TRBJ1-5; D gene unclear. CDR3 length: 15 amino acids. V was shortened by 4 bases and J by 0 bases, with 10 bases between the two germline ends. Germline V CDR1 and CDR2: MNHEY, SMNVEV (reference sequence).

The V and J genes are TRBV5-1 and TRBJ1-6; the match to TRBD1 covers 7 bases. The CDR3 length is 16 residues. J gave up 12 bases and V 4 bases, and 16 bases lay outside the gene matches. Germline CDR1 is SGHRS and CDR2 is YFSETQ. This chain's CDR3 is CASSPGQAGSGLPLHF. Written as DNA, the CDR3 is TGCGCCAGCAGCCCCGGACAGGCGGGGTCCGGTTTACCCCTCCACTTT.

The gene calls are TRBV5-1 and TRBJ2-3, with 7 bases aligning to TRBD1. This CDR3 is 14 amino acids long. Germline trimming cut 6 bases from V and 2 bases from J; bases unmatched to any gene: 6. Germline V gives CDR1 SGHRS, CDR2 YFSETQ. DNA for the CDR3: TGCGCCAGCAACGTAGGGGGCGACACAGATACGCAGTATTTT. It translates to CASNVGGDTDTQYF.

The genes are TRBV18 and TRBJ2-1; D might be TRBD2 (6 bases). Germline lookup yields CDR1 KGHSH and CDR2 LQKENI. The CDR3 is 15 residues long. V was cut by 3 bases and J by 0 bases, with 9 bases left in between. CDR3 sequence reads: CASSPVGSSYNEQFF. The DNA for the CDR3 is TGTGCCAGCTCACCGGTCGGGAGCTCCTACAATGAGCAGTTCTTC.

The chain uses TRBV27 and TRBJ2-7; TRBD1 aligns across 7 bases. The V and J ends lost 4 bases and 9 bases, in that order; junction bases with no gene match: 15. Germline CDR1 is MNHEY and CDR2 is SMNVEV (reference sequence). The length of the CDR3 is 15 residues. This CDR3 reads CASSYLDLRDSLQYF. The CDR3 nucleotides are TGTGCCAGCAGTTACCTTGATCTCCGGGACAGCCTGCAGTACTTC.

As to this clone: Relative to the germline gene, one junction end is altered; a read error may explain this. The rearrangement uses TRBV27 and TRBJ2-1; D uncertain. Germline V gene lookup returns CDR1 MNHEY and CDR2 SMNVEV (reference sequence). This CDR3 is 15 amino acids long. The CDR3 coding sequence is TGTGCCAGTGCCGGTGCGGTCCTGTCCTCCAATGAGCAGTTCTTC. Its protein product is CASAGAVLSSNEQFF.

This chain links TRBV7-9 with TRBJ2-3; 11 bases agree with TRBD2. This CDR3 is 16 amino acids long. The V gene end was trimmed by 6 bases and the J gene end by 2 bases; junction bases not matched to a gene: 7. Germline values: CDR1 SEHNR, CDR2 FQNEAQ (reference sequence). CDR3 in DNA: TGTGCCAGCAGATCCGGGACTAGCGGCCTCACAGATACGCAGTATTTT. Translating gives CASRSGTSGLTDTQYF.

This clone was seen a few times. In the same sample, other DNA sequences code for this CDR3. The chain combines TRBV11-2 with TRBJ2-1, with 9 bases identical to TRBD2. This CDR3 region has 14 residues. Germline V gene sequence: CDR1 SGHAT, CDR2 FQNNGV. The trim removed 5 bases at V and 5 bases at J, leaving 4 bases unmatched. CDR3 nucleotide sequence: TGTGCCAGCAGCAGAAGCGGGAGGAACAATGAGCAGTTCTTC. Protein sequence: CASSRSGRNNEQFF.

This rearrangement joins TRBV7-9 to TRBJ1-2; D is ambiguous. V gave up 5 bases and J gave up 1 base, with 2 bases separating them. Germline-derived CDR1 and CDR2 are SEHNR and FQNEAQ (reference sequence). CDR3 length equals 11 residues. The CDR3 loop is CASSLNYGYTF. Written as DNA, the CDR3 is TGTGCCAGCAGCCTTAACTATGGCTACACCTTC.

For this clone: This same CDR3 is encoded by further DNA sequences in the sample. The chain employs TRBV6-5 and TRBJ1-2; weak D call: TRBD1 (6 bases). This CDR3 has 13 residues. V was pared by 6 bases and J by 2 bases, with 10 bases between. Germline assignment: CDR1 MNHEY and CDR2 SVGAGI. The CDR3 sequence: CASSLDRNYGYTF. The CDR3 DNA sequence: TGTGCCAGCAGCTTGGACAGAAACTATGGCTACACCTTC.

The rearrangement joins TRBV5-1 to TRBJ2-7, with 7 bases that match TRBD2. This CDR3 is 11 amino acids long. V trimming: 4 bases; J trimming: 7 bases; junction bases outside the gene matches: 2. CDR1 is SGHRS and CDR2 is YFSETQ in the germline V gene. The CDR3 loop reads CASSTGGEQYF. CDR3 bases: TGCGCCAGCAGCACGGGAGGTGAGCAGTACTTC.

The V gene is TRBV7-9, the J gene TRBJ2-5; the match to TRBD2 covers 9 bases. This CDR3 region has 16 residues. CDR1 and CDR2 (germline): SEHNR, FQNEAQ (reference sequence). After removal of 1 base from V and 0 bases from J, the junction contained 3 bases not matched to a gene. CDR3 sequence (DNA): TGTGCCAGCAGCTTAGAGACTAGCGGAGACCAAGAGACCCAGTACTTC. As protein: CASSLETSGDQETQYF.

The chain has TRBV7-6 and TRBJ2-5, with D tentatively TRBD2 (5 bases). The CDR3 has 14 residues. V lost 5 bases to trimming and J lost 5 bases, with 15 bases between them. Germline CDR1 is SGHVS and CDR2 is FNYEAQ. This CDR3 is CASSPRGFAETQYF. In DNA form, the CDR3 reads TGTGCCAGCAGCCCCCGAGGGTTTGCGGAGACCCAGTACTTC.

This clone has a single count. The genes are TRBV5-6 and TRBJ2-1, with a weak D call TRBD2 (5 bases). Trimming cost V 2 bases and J 4 bases, with 13 bases left between them. The CDR3 is made up of 15 amino acids. Germline V gene data show CDR1 as SGHDT and CDR2 as YYEEEE. CDR3 sequence (DNA): TGTGCCAGCAGCTTTCGGGGAATTTGGTACAATGAGCAGTTCTTC. Translating it yields CASSFRGIWYNEQFF.